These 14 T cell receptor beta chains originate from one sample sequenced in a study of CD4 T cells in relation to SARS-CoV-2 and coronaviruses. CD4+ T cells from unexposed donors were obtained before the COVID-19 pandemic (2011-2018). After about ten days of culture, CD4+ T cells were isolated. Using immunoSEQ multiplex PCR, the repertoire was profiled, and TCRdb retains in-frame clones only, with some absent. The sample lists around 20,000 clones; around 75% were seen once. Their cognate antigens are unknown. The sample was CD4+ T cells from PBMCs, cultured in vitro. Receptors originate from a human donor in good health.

The CDR3 spells CASSFSSTGELFF. The CDR3 nucleotides are TGTGCCAGCAGTTTCAGTTCGACCGGGGAGCTGTTTTTT. The chain recombines TRBV12-3 or TRBV12-4 with TRBJ2-2; D not resolved. V was pared by 3 bases and J by 5 bases, with 7 bases between. There are 13 residues in the CDR3.

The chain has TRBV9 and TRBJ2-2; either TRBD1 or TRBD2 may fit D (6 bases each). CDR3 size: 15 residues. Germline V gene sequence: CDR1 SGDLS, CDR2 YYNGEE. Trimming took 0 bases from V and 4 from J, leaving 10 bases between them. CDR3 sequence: CASSVVEGVTGELFF. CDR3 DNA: TGTGCCAGCAGCGTAGTGGAGGGGGTCACCGGGGAGCTGTTTTTT.

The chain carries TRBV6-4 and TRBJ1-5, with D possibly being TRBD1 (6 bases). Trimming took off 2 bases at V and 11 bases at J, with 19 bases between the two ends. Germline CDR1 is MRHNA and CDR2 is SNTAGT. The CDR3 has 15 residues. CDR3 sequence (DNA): TGTGCCAGCAGTGACCCCCGGGGGCCCCGTCGGGCCCAGCATTTT. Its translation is CASSDPRGPRRAQHF.

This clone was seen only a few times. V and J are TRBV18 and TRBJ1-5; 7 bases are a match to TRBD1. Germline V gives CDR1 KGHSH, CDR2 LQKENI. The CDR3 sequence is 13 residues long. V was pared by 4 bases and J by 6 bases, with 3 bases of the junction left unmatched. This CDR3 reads CASSQQGSQPQHF. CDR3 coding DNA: TGTGCCAGCTCACAACAGGGGAGTCAGCCCCAGCATTTT.

In DNA, the CDR3 is TGCGCCAGCAGCCAACTAATGACAGGCCGCAGACCCTATGGCTACACCTTC. Translation: CASSQLMTGRRPYGYTF. The chain combines TRBV4-1 with TRBJ1-2; weak D call: TRBD1 (6 bases). Looked up from germline, CDR1 is MGHRA and CDR2 is YSYEKL. CDR3 length: 17 amino acids. V lost 2 bases to trimming and J lost 4 bases, with 20 bases between them.

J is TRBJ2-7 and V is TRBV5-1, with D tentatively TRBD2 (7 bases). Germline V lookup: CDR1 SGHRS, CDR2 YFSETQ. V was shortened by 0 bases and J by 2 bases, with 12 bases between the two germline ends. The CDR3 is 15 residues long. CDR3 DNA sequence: TGCGCCAGCAGCTTGGTAGGGGGGGCCACCTACGAGCAGTACTTC. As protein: CASSLVGGATYEQYF.

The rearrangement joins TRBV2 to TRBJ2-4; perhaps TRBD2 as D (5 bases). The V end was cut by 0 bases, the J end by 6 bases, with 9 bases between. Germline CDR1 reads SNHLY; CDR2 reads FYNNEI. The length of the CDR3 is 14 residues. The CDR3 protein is CASSEASGINIQYF. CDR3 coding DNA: TGTGCCAGCAGTGAAGCCTCGGGGATAAACATTCAGTACTTC. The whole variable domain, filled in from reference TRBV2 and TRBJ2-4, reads EPEVTQTPSHQVTQMGQEVILRCVPISNHLYFYWYRQILGQKVEFLVSFYNNEISEKSEIFDDQFSVERPDGSNFTLKIRSTKLEDSAMYFCASSEASGINIQYFGAGTRLSVL.

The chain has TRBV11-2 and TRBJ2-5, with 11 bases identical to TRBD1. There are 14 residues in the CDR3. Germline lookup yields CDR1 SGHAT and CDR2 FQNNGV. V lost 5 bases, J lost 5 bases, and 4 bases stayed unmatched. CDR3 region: CASSPRTGGETQYF. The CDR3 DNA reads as TGTGCCAGCAGCCCTCGGACAGGGGGCGAGACCCAGTACTTC.

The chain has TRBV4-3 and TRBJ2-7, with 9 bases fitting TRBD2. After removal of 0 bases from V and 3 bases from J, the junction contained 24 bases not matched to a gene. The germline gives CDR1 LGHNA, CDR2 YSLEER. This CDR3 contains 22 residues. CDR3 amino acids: CASSQDKRSGGPGPPPIYEQYF. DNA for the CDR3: TGCGCCAGCAGCCAAGATAAGCGAAGCGGGGGGCCAGGTCCACCCCCTATCTACGAGCAGTACTTC.

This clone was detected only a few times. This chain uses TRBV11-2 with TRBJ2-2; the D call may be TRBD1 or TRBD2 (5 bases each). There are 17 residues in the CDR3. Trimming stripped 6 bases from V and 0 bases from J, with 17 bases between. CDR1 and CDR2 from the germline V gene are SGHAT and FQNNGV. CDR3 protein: CASRMRPGTANTGELFF. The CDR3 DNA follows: TGTGCCAGCAGGATGCGTCCTGGGACGGCGAACACCGGGGAGCTGTTTTTT. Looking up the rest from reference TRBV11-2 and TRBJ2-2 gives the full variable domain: EAGVAQSPRYKIIEKRQSVAFWCNPISGHATLYWYQQILGQGPKLLIQFQNNGVVDDSQLPKDRFSAERLKGVDSTLKIQPAKLEDSAVYLCASRMRPGTANTGELFFGEGSRLTVL.

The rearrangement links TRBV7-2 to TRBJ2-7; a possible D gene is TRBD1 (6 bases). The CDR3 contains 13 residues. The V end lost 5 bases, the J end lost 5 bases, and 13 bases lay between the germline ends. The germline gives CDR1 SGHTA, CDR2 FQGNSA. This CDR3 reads CASSPPKGDEQYF. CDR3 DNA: TGTGCCAGCAGCCCCCCCAAGGGGGACGAGCAGTACTTC.

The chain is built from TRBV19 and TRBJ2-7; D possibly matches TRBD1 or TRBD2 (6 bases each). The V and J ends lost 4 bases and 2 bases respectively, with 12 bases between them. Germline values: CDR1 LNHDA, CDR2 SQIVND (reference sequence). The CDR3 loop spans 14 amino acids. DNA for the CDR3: TGTGCCAGTAGTAGGAGGGACACCGCCTACGAGCAGTACTTC. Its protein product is CASSRRDTAYEQYF.

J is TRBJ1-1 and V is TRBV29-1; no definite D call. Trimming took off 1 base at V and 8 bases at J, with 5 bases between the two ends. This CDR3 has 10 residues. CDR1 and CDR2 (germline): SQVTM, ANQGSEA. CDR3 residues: CSVEAREAFF. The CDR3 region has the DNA TGCAGCGTTGAAGCCCGGGAAGCTTTCTTT.

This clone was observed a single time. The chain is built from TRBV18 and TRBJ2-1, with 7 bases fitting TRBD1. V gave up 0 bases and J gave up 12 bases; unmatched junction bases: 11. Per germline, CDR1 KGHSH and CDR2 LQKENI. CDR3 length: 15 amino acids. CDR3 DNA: TGTGCCAGCTCACCACCAGTCGGGCCCGGACAGGTGCAGTTCTTC. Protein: CASSPPVGPGQVQFF.